This entry features one T cell receptor (beta chain) sequence. Germline loops: CDR1 SGDLS, CDR2 YYNGEE. The CDR3 runs 18 residues. J was trimmed by 5 bases and V by 0 bases; bases with no gene match: 10. Authors' data handling: From reference gene primer amplification, estimates of nucleated cell counts were derived. The repertoire was sequenced with immunoSEQ multiplex PCR; TCRdb's copy has only in-frame clones and lacks some. V, J and clone size were drawn from that table, and D and trimming were deduced from the DNA. The table has a few hundred thousand clones, 85% seen once. The sample originates from a study of blood T cell repertoires in COVID-19. Study context: The United States, Italy and Spain provided the acute and convalescent COVID-19 samples. Sample material is recorded as cDNA or gDNA derived from T cells, B-cell-depleted T cells, or PBMCs.

Sample: peripheral blood. The chain carries TRBV9 and TRBJ2-3; 12 positions match TRBD2. The sequence derives from a woman aged 18-29 years with acute or convalescent COVID-19. The CDR3 here is CASSVGLSSGRAQDTQYF. The CDR3 DNA follows: TGTGCCAGCAGCGTAGGGCTCTCTAGCGGGAGGGCCCAAGATACGCAGTATTTT.